The 2 T cell receptor beta chains in this list originate from one sample, sequenced in a study of T-cell reconstitution after alpha-beta-depleted transplantation in children. A library of TCRbeta sequences, prepared with unique molecular identifiers, was generated. From the PCR reads, TCRdb called clonotypes with MiXCR, one entry per CDR3 protein. The repertoire holds some 180,000 distinct CDR3 sequences, with roughly 6.6% as singletons. Here the sequenced sample was PBMCs, taken before TCRalphabeta/CD19-depleted stem cell transplant. Every receptor here comes from a boy between 2 and 15 years old with acute lymphoblastic leukemia, due to receive a stem cell transplant.

This clonotype occurred many times. This chain uses TRBV5-1 with TRBJ1-2; D gene unclear. Per the germline V gene, CDR1 is SGHRS and CDR2 is YFSETQ. Trimming removed 5 bases from V and 3 bases from J, with 11 bases in between. There are 13 residues in the CDR3. CDR3 in DNA: TGCGCCAGCAGTTATGATGGGGACTATGGCTACACCTTC. Its protein product is CASSYDGDYGYTF.

This clonotype showed up just a few times. The genes are TRBV4-3 and TRBJ2-6; 8 bases map to TRBD1. V lost 3 bases, J lost 1 base, and 8 bases stayed unmatched. This CDR3 has 18 amino acids. In germline, CDR1 is LGHNA, CDR2 YSLEER. The CDR3 here is CASSQKTGVPSGANVLTF. The CDR3 coding sequence is TGCGCCAGCAGCCAGAAGACAGGGGTCCCATCTGGGGCCAACGTCCTGACTTTC.